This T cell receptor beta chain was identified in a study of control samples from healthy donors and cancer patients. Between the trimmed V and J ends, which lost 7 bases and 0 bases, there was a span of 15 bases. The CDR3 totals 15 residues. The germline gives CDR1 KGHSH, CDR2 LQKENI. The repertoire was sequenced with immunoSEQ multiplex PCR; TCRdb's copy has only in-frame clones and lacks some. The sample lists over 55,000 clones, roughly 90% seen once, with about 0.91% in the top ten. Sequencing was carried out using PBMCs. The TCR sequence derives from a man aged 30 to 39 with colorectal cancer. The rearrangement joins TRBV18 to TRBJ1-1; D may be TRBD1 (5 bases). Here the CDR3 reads CASFEGGGMNTEAFF. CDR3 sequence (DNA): TGTGCCAGCTTCGAGGGCGGGGGAATGAACACTGAAGCTTTCTTT.